This T cell receptor (beta chain) derives from a study of blood T cell repertoires in COVID-19. Profiling relied on immunoSEQ multiplex PCR, and the TCRdb table lists in-frame clones only, not all of them. The profile shows about 370,000 clones, roughly nine tenths of them singletons. With 0 bases clipped from V and 2 bases from J, the junction kept 5 bases outside the gene matches. Germline V gives CDR1 SEHNR, CDR2 FQNEAQ (reference sequence). The CDR3 totals 16 residues. The sequence was obtained from a woman aged 35 to 49 who had been exposed to COVID-19. The gene calls are TRBV7-9 and TRBJ2-5; 8 nucleotides match TRBD1. The sequenced material came from PBMCs or T cells enriched from blood (not recorded which). The CDR3 coding sequence is TGTGCCAGCAGCTTAGCCGACAGGGGCGAACAAGAGACCCAGTACTTC. Amino acids: CASSLADRGEQETQYF. The complete variable domain, with remaining parts taken from reference TRBV7-9 and TRBJ2-5, reads DTGVSQNPRHKITKRGQNVTFRCDPISEHNRLYWYRQTLGQGPEFLTYFQNEAQLEKSRLLSDRFSAERPKGSFSTLEIQRTEQGDSAMYLCASSLADRGEQETQYFGPGTRLLVL.